This TCR beta chain was captured in a study of blood T cells in healthy people across ages. Study observations and caveats: What prevented conclusive comparison of naive and antigen-experienced cells was that PBMCs were unsorted.

Note on this clonotype: Its antigen is currently unknown.

Trimming removed 6 bases at V and 3 bases at J, with 21 bases between. Looked up from germline, CDR1 is MDHEN and CDR2 is SYDVKM. This CDR3 is 16 amino acids long. A J-beta primer mix and a sample-barcoded 5' primer were used in a second PCR of roughly 6 to 12 cycles. TCRdb reanalysed the 5' RACE reads using MiXCR and keeps one entry per CDR3 protein. The data contain roughly 700,000 distinct CDR3 sequences, about 52% of them singletons. Sequencing was done on a sample of blood. The rearrangement links TRBV28 to TRBJ2-7; possible D gene TRBD1, 6 bases. This sequence originates from a woman in her sixties or seventies in good health. The CDR3 here is CASRDSNSGAYYEQYF. The CDR3 DNA reads TGTGCCAGCAGGGACAGCAACAGCGGTGCCTACTACGAGCAGTACTTC.